This is a list of T cell receptor beta chains from one sample in a study of cytomegalovirus exposure and HLA in healthy donors. TCRdb's table, derived via immunoSEQ multiplex PCR, lists solely in-frame clones and lacks some. The sample shows 90,000 to 130,000 clones, roughly 87% of them seen only once. What was sequenced was PBMCs. These receptors were collected from a woman between 18 and 29 years old in good health and CMV-seronegative. Both conserved end residues are trimmed from each CDR3. D genes are given only for firm matches. Clone size is shown for a subset of rows, as once, few, many or a class of expanded clone.

V	D	size	CDR3
TRBV11-2	-	-	ASSSRLHGYT
TRBV28	-	-	ASAGDSNQPQH
TRBV11-2	-	-	ASSLAGVGNTIY
TRBV11-2	TRBD1	-	ASSPPDREIYEQY
TRBV6-1	TRBD1	once	ASSGQGARNTEAF
TRBV29-1	-	-	SVRKNRVQETQY
TRBV7-9	TRBD1	once	ASSSFQTSGQGAKYGYT
TRBV28	TRBD1	once	ASSSDRAGANVLT
TRBV30	TRBD1	-	AWSPPGQSYGYT
TRBV28	-	-	ASSSIRDIYNEQF